This T cell receptor (beta chain) was retrieved from a study of prognosis after radiotherapy for stage I lung cancer. Looking at the study overall: With some 13 men and 5 or 6 women, the cohort's median age was roughly 74 years, range about 53–95. In twelve patients the tumors were adenocarcinoma, and in several they were squamous cell carcinoma.

It was by two-round multiplex PCR that TCR beta CDR3 was amplified from genomic DNA. Used in first-round PCR were primers specific to each TRBV and TRBJ gene. TCRdb re-called the multiplex PCR reads through MiXCR, storing one row per CDR3 protein. This table holds roughly 23,000 distinct CDR3 sequences, roughly 47% found once. The CDR3 sequence is 14 residues long. From germline, CDR1 is MDHEN and CDR2 SYDVKM. The J segment lost 4 bases and the V segment lost 6 bases, leaving 5 bases of the junction unmatched. The patient cohort was node-negative on CT and PET/CT, with no prior chemotherapy, radiotherapy or other malignancies. Study-level points and caveats: Usage of the TRBV and TRBJ genes (in patients with versus without metastases) was reportedly different.

About this clonotype: Its antigen is unknown.

The sample was PBMCs, taken before or after stereotactic body radiation therapy (not recorded which). This rearrangement joins TRBV28 to TRBJ1-2; TRBD1 matches at 10 bases. This sequence originates from a donor at least 50 years old with non-small cell lung cancer. CDR3 DNA: TGTGCCAGCAGACTCCGGGACAGGGGCTATGGCTACACCTTC. Translated: CASRLRDRGYGYTF.